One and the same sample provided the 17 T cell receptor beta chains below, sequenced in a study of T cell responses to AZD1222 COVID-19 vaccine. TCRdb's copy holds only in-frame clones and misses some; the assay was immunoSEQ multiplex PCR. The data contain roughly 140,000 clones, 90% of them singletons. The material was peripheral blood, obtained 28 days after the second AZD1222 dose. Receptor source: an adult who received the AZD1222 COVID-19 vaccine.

CDR3 sequence: CASSYGYTEAFF. The CDR3 DNA sequence: TGTGCCAGCAGCTATGGATACACTGAAGCTTTCTTT. The chain links TRBV7-2 to TRBJ1-1; unclear D gene. The CDR3 contains 12 residues. V was clipped by 4 bases and J by 3 bases, with 6 bases between them. From germline, CDR1 is SGHTA and CDR2 FQGNSA.

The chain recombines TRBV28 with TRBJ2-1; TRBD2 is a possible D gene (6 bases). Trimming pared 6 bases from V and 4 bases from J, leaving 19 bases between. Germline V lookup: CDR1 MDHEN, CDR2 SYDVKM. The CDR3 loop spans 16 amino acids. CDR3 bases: TGTGCCAGCAGCCTCGGACGTGCCGGGACTTACAATGAGCAGTTCTTC. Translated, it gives CASSLGRAGTYNEQFF.

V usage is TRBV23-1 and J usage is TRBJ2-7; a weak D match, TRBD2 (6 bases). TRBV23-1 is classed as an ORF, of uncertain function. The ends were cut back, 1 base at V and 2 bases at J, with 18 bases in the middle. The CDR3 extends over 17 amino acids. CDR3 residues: CASSQLGLISITYEQYF. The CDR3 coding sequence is TGCGCCAGCAGTCAATTGGGACTCATTTCTATCACCTACGAGCAGTACTTC.

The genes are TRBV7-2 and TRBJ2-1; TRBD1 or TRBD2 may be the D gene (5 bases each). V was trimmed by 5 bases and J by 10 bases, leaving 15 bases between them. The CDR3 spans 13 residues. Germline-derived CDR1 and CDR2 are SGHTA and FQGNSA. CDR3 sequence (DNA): TGTGCCAGCAGCCACTCCCCGGGGCTCGAGCAGTTCTTC. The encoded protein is CASSHSPGLEQFF.

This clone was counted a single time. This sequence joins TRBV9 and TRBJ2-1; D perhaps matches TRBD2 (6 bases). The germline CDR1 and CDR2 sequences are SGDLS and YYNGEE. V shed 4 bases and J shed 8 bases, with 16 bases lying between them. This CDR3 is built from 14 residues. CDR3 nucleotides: TGTGCCAGCAGCCCCCCGTGGGGGGATGATGAGCAGTTCTTC. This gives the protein CASSPPWGDDEQFF.

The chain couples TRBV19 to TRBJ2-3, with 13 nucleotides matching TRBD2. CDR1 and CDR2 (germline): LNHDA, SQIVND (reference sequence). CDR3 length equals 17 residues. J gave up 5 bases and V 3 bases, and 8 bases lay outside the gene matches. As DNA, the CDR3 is TGTGCCAGTAGTATTAAACTAGCGGGAGGGCCGAGAGATACGCAGTATTTT. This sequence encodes CASSIKLAGGPRDTQYF.

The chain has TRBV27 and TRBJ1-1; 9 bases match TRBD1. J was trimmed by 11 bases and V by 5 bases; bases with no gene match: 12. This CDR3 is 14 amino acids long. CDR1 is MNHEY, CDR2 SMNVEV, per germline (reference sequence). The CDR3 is CASSARDRVSRAFF. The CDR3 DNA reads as TGTGCCAGCAGTGCTCGGGACAGGGTCTCAAGGGCTTTCTTT.

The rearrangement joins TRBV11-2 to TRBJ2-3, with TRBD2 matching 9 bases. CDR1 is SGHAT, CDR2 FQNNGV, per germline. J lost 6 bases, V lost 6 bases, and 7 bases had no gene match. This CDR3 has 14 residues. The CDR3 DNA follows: TGTGCCAGCAGTAAAGCGGGAGGACCTGATACGCAGTATTTT. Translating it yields CASSKAGGPDTQYF.

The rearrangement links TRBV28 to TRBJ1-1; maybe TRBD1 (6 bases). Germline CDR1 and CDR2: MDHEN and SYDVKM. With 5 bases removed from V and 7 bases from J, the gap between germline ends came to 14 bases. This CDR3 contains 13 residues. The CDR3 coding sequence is TGTGCCAGCAGTCCCTCAGGACAGATTGAAGCTTTCTTT. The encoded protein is CASSPSGQIEAFF.

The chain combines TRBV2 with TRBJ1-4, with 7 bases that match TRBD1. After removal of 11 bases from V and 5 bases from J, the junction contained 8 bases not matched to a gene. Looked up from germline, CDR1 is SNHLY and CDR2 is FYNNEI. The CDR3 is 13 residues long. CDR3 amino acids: CAGLGQPNEKLFF. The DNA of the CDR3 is TGTGCCGGATTGGGACAGCCAAATGAAAAACTGTTTTTT.

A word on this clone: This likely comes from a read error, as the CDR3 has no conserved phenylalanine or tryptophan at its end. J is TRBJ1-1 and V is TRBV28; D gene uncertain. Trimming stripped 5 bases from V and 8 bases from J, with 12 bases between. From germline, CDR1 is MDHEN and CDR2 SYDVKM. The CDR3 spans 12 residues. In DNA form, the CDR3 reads TGTGCCAGCAGTGTAACACGTTCCGAAGCTTTCCTT. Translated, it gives CASSVTRSEAFL.

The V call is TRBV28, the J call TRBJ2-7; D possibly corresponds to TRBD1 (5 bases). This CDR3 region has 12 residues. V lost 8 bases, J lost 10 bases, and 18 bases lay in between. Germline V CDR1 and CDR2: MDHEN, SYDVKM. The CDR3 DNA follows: TGTGCCAGCCGCAAAGCAGGGCCGGGTCAGTACTTC. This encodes CASRKAGPGQYF.

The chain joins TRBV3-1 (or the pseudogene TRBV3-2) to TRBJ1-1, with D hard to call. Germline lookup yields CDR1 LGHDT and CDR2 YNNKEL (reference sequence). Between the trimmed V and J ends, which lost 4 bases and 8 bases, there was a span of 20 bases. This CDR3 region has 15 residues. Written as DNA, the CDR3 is TGTGCCAGCAGCCGTACTTCCGAGGGCCGCTGGGAAGCTTTCTTT. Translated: CASSRTSEGRWEAFF.

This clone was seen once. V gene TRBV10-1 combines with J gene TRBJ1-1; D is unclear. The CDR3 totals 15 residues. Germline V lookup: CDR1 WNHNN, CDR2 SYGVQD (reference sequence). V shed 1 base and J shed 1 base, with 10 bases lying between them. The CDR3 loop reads CASSEFLSANTEAFF. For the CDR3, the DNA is TGCGCCAGCAGTGAGTTCCTCAGCGCGAACACTGAAGCTTTCTTT.

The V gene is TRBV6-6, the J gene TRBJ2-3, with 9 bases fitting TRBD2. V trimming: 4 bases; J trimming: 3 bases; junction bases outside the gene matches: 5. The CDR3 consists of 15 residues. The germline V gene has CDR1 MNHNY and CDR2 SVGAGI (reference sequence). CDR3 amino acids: CASSSAGGVTDTQYF. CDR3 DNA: TGTGCCAGCAGTTCCGCGGGGGGGGTGACAGATACGCAGTATTTT.

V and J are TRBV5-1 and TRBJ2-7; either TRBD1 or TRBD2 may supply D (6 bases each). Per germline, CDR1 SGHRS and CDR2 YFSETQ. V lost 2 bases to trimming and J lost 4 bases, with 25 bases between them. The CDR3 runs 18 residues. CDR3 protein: CASSFGGTPGRDVYEQYF. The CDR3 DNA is TGCGCCAGCAGCTTTGGGGGGACACCGGGACGGGACGTTTACGAGCAGTACTTC.

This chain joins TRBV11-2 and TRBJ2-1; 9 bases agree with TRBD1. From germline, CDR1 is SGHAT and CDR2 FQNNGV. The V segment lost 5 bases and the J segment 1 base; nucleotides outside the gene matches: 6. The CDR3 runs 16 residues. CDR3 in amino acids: CASSTGQGWSYNEQFF. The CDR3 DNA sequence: TGTGCCAGCAGCACCGGACAGGGGTGGTCCTACAATGAGCAGTTCTTC.